This is a list of T cell receptor beta chains from one sample in a study of T cells in Graves' hyperthyroidism and ophthalmopathy. TCRdb re-called the multiplex PCR reads through MiXCR, storing one row per CDR3 protein. The sample shows 300,000 to 500,000 distinct CDR3 sequences, over 12% of them seen only once. The sequencing input was blood. These receptors were obtained from a man aged 50-60 years with Graves' ophthalmopathy. Each CDR3 is given without its conserved first and last residue. Fields, in order: V gene, CDR3 protein.

>TRBV4-1
ASSQAPPTSGPHPRLYYEQY
>TRBV5-1
ASSYDTPNTGELF
>TRBV11-1
ANKVAGDGTEQF
>TRBV20-1
SAVQGTGLRETQY
>TRBV20-1
SARRDAEQF
>TRBV3-1
ASSQAGGINTEAF
>TRBV7-3
ASSRAGGSVNTGELF
>TRBV29-1
SVVFSTSGYEQY
>TRBV9
ASSVVSLGADTQY
>TRBV18
ASSPLRGGRQETQY
>TRBV6-1
ASSSASGKVEQY
>TRBV12-3/TRBV12-4
ASSPGLDMNTEAF
>TRBV3-1
ASSQGALAGGDEQF
>TRBV11-2
ASSFTETEQY
>TRBV12-3/TRBV12-4
ASSPMSGSADTQY
>TRBV7-6
ASSRDRASTGELF
>TRBV6-2/TRBV6-3
ASSYSGDGSPLH
>TRBV20-1
SASNDTPLKTQY
>TRBV3-1
ASSQESGTGGHNEQF
>TRBV29-1
SVAGGIGNEQF
>TRBV6-1
ASSAREDKPLH
>TRBV5-1
ASRVGGGQKYEQY
>TRBV19
ASSPGLADTYEQY
>TRBV4-2
ASSQDPVTGGSPETQY
>TRBV11-1
ASSKTSGGFQETQY
>TRBV7-9
ASRRDFEKLF
>TRBV28
ASFQDGVLAGPNNEQF
>TRBV20-1
SVPSGVSYEQY
>TRBV30
AWSPGGLNEQF
>TRBV5-1
ASSQLAGVGDTQY
>TRBV3-1
ASSHYAEQY
>TRBV29-1
SVEEGGGYGYT
>TRBV18
ASSPKERRDQETQY
>TRBV7-9
ASSIQRELVPYEQY
>TRBV20-1
SAVPGAGEVNEQF
>TRBV20-1
SARARIDSGPTYNEQF
>TRBV7-2
AGSVALSVGHEQY
>TRBV7-8
ASTEPRRRTLNTEAF
>TRBV20-1
SARQTDTQY
>TRBV5-1
ASSLSRLAVNTGELF
>TRBV19
ASSIDTKNTEAF
>TRBV20-1
SASYGGTGSPLH
>TRBV19
ASSTRLTSSYEQY
>TRBV24-1
ATKGLADSYNEQF
>TRBV10-2
ASRGRGYNSPLH
>TRBV5-4
ASSNRTYEQY
>TRBV20-1
SARAGRNTGELF
>TRBV24-1
ATSDRQGRWPQH
>TRBV3-1
ASTLSGGPYNEQF
>TRBV5-1
ASSFEPAPGRGLRDTQY
>TRBV20-1
SATGTPSGEQF
>TRBV7-9
ASRYISGSSDEQY
>TRBV5-1
ASSWGQNYEQY
>TRBV27
ASRRLAGAYEQY
>TRBV30
AWRHRAGLSNQPQH
>TRBV10-3
AIRGASGRVRFDEQY
>TRBV9
ASSPLAGGLAYEQY
>TRBV27
ASSWRAGVGYEQY